The 2 T cell receptor beta chains below come from one sample, sequenced in a study of Ad26.COV2.S vaccination and SARS-CoV-2 variants. Assay used: immunoSEQ multiplex PCR; TCRdb lists only in-frame clones, some missing. The data contain around 300,000 clones, under 90% of them seen just once; the ten biggest clones take up over 5%. The treatment was: approximately 18 received Ad26.COV2.S at low or high dose, single or two shots; roughly five received placebo; per-sample allocation not given. Sampling took place 63 days after the first vaccine or placebo injection. This material consisted of peripheral blood, taken in a trial of Ad26.COV2.S vaccine versus placebo. The receptor set was obtained from a person between 18 and 65 years old who received the Ad26.COV2.S COVID-19 vaccine or a placebo.

Note on this clone: Different DNA sequences within this sample yield the same CDR3. The chain carries TRBV5-1 and TRBJ1-1; D perhaps matches TRBD1 (6 bases). Germline V lookup: CDR1 SGHRS, CDR2 YFSETQ. The CDR3 totals 13 residues. V was cut by 2 bases and J by 4 bases, with 9 bases left in between. DNA for the CDR3: TGCGCCAGCAGCTTCGGACAGATCACTGAAGCTTTCTTT. Protein sequence: CASSFGQITEAFF.

V is TRBV30 and J is TRBJ1-1; D is ambiguous. Trimming stripped 8 bases from V and 6 bases from J, with 13 bases between. The germline V gene encodes CDR1 GTSNPN and CDR2 SVGIG (reference sequence). CDR3 length: 11 residues. In DNA, the CDR3 is TGTGCCCATGAACGTCGGGCTGAAGCTTTCTTT. This codes for CAHERRAEAFF.